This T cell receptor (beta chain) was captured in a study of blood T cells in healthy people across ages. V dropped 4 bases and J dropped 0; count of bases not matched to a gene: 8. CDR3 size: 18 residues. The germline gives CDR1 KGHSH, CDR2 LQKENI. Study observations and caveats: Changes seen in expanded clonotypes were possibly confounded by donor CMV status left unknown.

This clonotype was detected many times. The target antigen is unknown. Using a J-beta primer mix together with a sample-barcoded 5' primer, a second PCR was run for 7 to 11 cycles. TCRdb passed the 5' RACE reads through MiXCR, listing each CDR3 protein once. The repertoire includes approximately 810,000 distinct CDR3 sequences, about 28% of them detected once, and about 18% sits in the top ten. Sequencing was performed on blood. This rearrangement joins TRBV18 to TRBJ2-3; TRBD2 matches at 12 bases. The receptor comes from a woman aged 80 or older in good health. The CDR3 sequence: CASSRKGLAGTSTDTQYF. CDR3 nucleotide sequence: TGTGCCAGCTCACGCAAAGGACTAGCGGGGACAAGCACAGATACGCAGTATTTT.